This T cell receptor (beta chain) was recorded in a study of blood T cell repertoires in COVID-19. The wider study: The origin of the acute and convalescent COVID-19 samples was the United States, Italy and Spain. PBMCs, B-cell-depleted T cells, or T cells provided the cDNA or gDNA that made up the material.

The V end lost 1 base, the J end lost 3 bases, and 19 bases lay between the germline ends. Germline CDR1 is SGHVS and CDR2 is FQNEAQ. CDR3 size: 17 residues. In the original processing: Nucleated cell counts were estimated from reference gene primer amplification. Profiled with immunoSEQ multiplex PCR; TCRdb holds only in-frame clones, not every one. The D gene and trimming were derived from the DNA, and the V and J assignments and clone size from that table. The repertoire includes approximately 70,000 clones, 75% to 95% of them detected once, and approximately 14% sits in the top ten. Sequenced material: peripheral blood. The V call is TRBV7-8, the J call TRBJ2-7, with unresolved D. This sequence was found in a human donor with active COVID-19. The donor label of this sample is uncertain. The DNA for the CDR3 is TGTGCCAGCAGCTTAGATTCTATTGTGCGAGGAAGCTACGAGCAGTACTTC. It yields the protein CASSLDSIVRGSYEQYF.